The rows below give T cell receptor beta chains drawn from one sample of a study of T cells after yellow fever vaccination. TCRdb itself ran the 5' RACE reads through MiXCR, one entry per CDR3 protein. This sample has approximately 58,000 distinct CDR3 sequences, with about 5.6% found just once. This specimen consisted of PBMCs, either bulk or a sorted T-cell subset (CD4+, CD8+, memory, or dextramer-sorted; not recorded which), obtained on the day of the yellow fever booster vaccination. Source of these receptors: a man aged 18 to 29 who received the YFV17D yellow fever vaccine. CDR3s leave out the opening cysteine and the closing phenylalanine or tryptophan. Each record gives: J gene, V gene, CDR3 protein.

j_gene: TRBJ1-1; v_gene: TRBV18; CDR3aa: ASSPYTTGGNTEAF
j_gene: TRBJ1-1; v_gene: TRBV12-3/TRBV12-4; CDR3aa: ASSPEPGPNTEAF
j_gene: TRBJ2-7; v_gene: TRBV12-3/TRBV12-4; CDR3aa: ASSSYPGAPDEQY
j_gene: TRBJ2-5; v_gene: TRBV7-9; CDR3aa: ASSYPARDKTQY
j_gene: TRBJ1-3; v_gene: TRBV14; CDR3aa: ASRAPGTAGNTIY
j_gene: TRBJ2-7; v_gene: TRBV25-1; CDR3aa: AARAGFYEQY
j_gene: TRBJ1-2; v_gene: TRBV15; CDR3aa: ATSRDLGADYGYT
j_gene: TRBJ2-2; v_gene: TRBV6-4; CDR3aa: ASSSQGASGELF
j_gene: TRBJ2-3; v_gene: TRBV7-9; CDR3aa: ASSERDTQY
j_gene: TRBJ2-3; v_gene: TRBV24-1; CDR3aa: ATSDTGTGGDTQY
j_gene: TRBJ1-1; v_gene: TRBV6-5; CDR3aa: ASRRGAGTEAF
j_gene: TRBJ1-2; v_gene: TRBV7-2; CDR3aa: ASSLVPGEMRST
j_gene: TRBJ2-5; v_gene: TRBV7-9; CDR3aa: ASSFLGSASQETQY
j_gene: TRBJ1-2; v_gene: TRBV27; CDR3aa: ASKMGLQGSYGYT
j_gene: TRBJ2-5; v_gene: TRBV11-2; CDR3aa: ASSFGGTKETQY
j_gene: TRBJ1-2; v_gene: TRBV29-1; CDR3aa: SVEMLSVGYGYT
j_gene: TRBJ1-4; v_gene: TRBV28; CDR3aa: ATASGQDHEKLF
j_gene: TRBJ1-1; v_gene: TRBV7-9; CDR3aa: ASSSIGDTEAF
j_gene: TRBJ1-1; v_gene: TRBV7-2; CDR3aa: ASSFGWDTEAF
j_gene: TRBJ2-6; v_gene: TRBV5-1; CDR3aa: ASSLGTDRLGANVLT